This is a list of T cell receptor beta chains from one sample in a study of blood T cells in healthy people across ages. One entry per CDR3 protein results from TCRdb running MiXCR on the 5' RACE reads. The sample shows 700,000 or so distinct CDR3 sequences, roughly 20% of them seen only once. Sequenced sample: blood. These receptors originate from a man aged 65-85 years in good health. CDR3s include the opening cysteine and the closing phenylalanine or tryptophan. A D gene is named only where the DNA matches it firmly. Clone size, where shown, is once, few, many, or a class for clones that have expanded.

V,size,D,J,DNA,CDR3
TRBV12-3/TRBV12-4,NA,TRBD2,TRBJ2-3,TGTGCCAGCAGTTTCCCCAACTTGGCGGGAGTTGCAGATACGCAGTATTTT,CASSFPNLAGVADTQYF
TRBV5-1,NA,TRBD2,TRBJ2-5,TGCGCCAGCAGCCCGGGTACGGGGGGGACAACAACCCAGTACTTC,CASSPGTGGTTTQYF
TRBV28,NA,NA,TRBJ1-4,TGTGCCAGCAGTTTATTAGGACCTCTTGAAAAACTGTTTTTT,CASSLLGPLEKLFF
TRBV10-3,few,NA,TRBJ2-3,TGTGCCACCATCGGGGAGCCTAACACAGATACGCAGTATTTT,CATIGEPNTDTQYF
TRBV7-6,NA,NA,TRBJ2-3,TGTGCCAGCAGCTACGGACTGCTGACTAGCACAGATACGCAGTATTTT,CASSYGLLTSTDTQYF
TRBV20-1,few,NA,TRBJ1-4,TGCAGTGCTAGAGACGGGACGGATGATGAAAAACTGTTTTTT,CSARDGTDDEKLFF
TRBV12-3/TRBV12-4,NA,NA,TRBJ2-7,TGTGCCAGCAGTTTAATTGGTAACGAGCAGTACTTC,CASSLIGNEQYF
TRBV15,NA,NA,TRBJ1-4,TGTGCCACCAGCAGAGACAGGTCCCGAGATGAAAAACTGTTTTTT,CATSRDRSRDEKLFF
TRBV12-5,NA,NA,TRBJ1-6,TGTGCTAGTCAGATAGAAGGGGTTACACTCCCCCTCCACTTT,CASQIEGVTLPLHF
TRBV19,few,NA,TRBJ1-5,TGTGCCAGTAGTATAACGGGGGCGAATCAGCCCCAGCATTTT,CASSITGANQPQHF
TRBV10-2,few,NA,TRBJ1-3,TGCGCCAGCAGTGAGGAGTTCTCTGGAAACACCATATATTTT,CASSEEFSGNTIYF
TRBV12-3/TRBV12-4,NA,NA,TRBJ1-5,TGTGCCAGCACCCTGGGGGCAGGGCAAGGGCAGCCCCAGCATTTT,CASTLGAGQGQPQHF
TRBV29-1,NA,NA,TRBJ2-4,TGCAGCGTTGAAGATCGGTTAGCCAAAAACATTCAGTACTTC,CSVEDRLAKNIQYF
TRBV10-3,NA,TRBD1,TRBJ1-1,TGTGCCATCAGTGCCGGGTGGGACAGGGTGAACACTGAAGCTTTCTTT,CAISAGWDRVNTEAFF
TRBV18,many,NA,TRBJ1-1,TGTGCCAGCTCACGAACAGGGAACACTGAAGCTTTCTTT,CASSRTGNTEAFF
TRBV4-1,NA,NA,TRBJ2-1,TGCGCCAGCAGCCAAGGGACGGTTAGTGTTAATGAGCAGTTCTTC,CASSQGTVSVNEQFF
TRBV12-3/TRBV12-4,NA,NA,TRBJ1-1,TGTGCCAGCAGTTTAGAGGGGAAATTCGGCGGCACTGAAGCTTTCTTT,CASSLEGKFGGTEAFF
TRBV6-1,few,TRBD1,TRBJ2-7,TGTGCCAGCAAGGACAGGGGATTCTACGAGCAGTACTTC,CASKDRGFYEQYF
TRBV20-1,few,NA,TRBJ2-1,TGCAGTGCTAGAGACCAGGCACGGGGGATGAATGAGCAGTTCTTC,CSARDQARGMNEQFF
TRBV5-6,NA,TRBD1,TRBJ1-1,TGTGCCAGCAGCTACCGGGACAGAATGAACACTGAAGCTTTCTTT,CASSYRDRMNTEAFF
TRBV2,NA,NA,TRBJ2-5,TGTGCCAGCAGTCGTAGGCAGCCCAGCCAAGAGACCCAGTACTTC,CASSRRQPSQETQYF
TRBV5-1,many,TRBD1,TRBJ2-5,TGCGCCAGCAGCTTGGGTCTAACAGGGGGTTTGAATTCAGAGACCCAGTACTTC,CASSLGLTGGLNSETQYF
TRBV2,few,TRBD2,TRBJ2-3,TGTGCCAGCCAGGACGGAGGTAGCGGGAAGGATACGCAGTATTTT,CASQDGGSGKDTQYF
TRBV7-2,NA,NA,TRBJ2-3,TGTGCCAGCAGAAGGACCCCCACAGATACGCAGTATTTT,CASRRTPTDTQYF
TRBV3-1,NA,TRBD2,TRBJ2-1,TGTGCCAGCGCAAGTAGCGGGTTGGTTTACAATGAGCAGTTCTTC,CASASSGLVYNEQFF
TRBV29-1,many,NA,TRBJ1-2,TGCAGCGTTTCAGCTAACTATGGCTACACCTTC,CSVSANYGYTF
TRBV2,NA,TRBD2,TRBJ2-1,TGTGCCAGCAGTCCTAGCGGGATCTACAATGAGCAGTTCTTC,CASSPSGIYNEQFF
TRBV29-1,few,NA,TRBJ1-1,TGCAGCGCCCAAGCCGTGAACACTGAAGCTTTCTTT,CSAQAVNTEAFF
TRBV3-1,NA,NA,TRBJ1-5,TGTGCCAGCAGCCCACCCGGGGGACAGCCCCAGCATTTT,CASSPPGGQPQHF
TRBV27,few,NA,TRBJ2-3,TGTGCCAGCAAACATAGGAGAGGGGATACGCAGTATTTT,CASKHRRGDTQYF
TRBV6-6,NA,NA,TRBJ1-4,TGTGCCAGCAGTTACCTGCAGGGACCCTCTAATGAAAAACTGTTTTTT,CASSYLQGPSNEKLFF
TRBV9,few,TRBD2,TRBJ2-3,TGTGCCAGCAGCGTAGTAGGGCTAGCGGGGATGGATACGCAGTATTTT,CASSVVGLAGMDTQYF
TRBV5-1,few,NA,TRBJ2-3,TGCGCCAGCAGCTTACCGGGGGCAGGCGTGACGGCAGATACGCAGTATTTT,CASSLPGAGVTADTQYF
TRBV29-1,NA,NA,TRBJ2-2,TGCAGCGTACAGGGTTCGGTGCGGGAGCTGTTTTTT,CSVQGSVRELFF
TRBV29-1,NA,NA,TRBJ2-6,TGCAGCGTTGAAAGTCCTGGGGCCAACGTCCTGACTTTC,CSVESPGANVLTF
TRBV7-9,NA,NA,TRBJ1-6,TGTGCCAGCAGCCGGGACTATTCACCCCTCCACTTT,CASSRDYSPLHF
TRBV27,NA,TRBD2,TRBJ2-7,TGTGCCAGCAGTCCGCGGGAGGGGCCCTACGAGCAGTACTTC,CASSPREGPYEQYF
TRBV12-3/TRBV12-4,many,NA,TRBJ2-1,TGCGCCAGCAGCTTGAACAATGAGCAGTTCTTC,CASSLNNEQFF
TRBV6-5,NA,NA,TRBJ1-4,TGTGCCAGCAGTTACTCTTTGGGGGATGAAAAACTGTTTTTT,CASSYSLGDEKLFF
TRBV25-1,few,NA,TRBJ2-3,TGTGCCAGCAGTCCCCGGGGGACTCTACGTGCAGATACGCAGTATTTT,CASSPRGTLRADTQYF
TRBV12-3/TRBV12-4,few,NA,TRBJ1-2,TGTGCCAGCAGTTACTCCGGGACGCAAAGCTACACCTTC,CASSYSGTQSYTF
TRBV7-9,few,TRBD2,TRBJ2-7,TGTGCCAGCAGCCACGCCCAGTCTCCTCCGGGGGGGCAGTACTTC,CASSHAQSPPGGQYF
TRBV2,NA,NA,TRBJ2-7,TGTGCCAGCAGTGAAGAACGGGCAGACGAGCAGTACTTC,CASSEERADEQYF
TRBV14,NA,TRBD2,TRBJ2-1,TGTGCCAGCAGCCAAATCCTAGCGGGACTGGAGGAGCAGTTCTTC,CASSQILAGLEEQFF
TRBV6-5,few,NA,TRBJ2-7,TGTGCCAGCAGTTACGCCGGCGGGGGCTACGAGCAATACTTC,CASSYAGGGYEQYF
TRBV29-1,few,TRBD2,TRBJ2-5,TGCAGCGGTTCGACTAGCGGGATCCAAGAGACCCAGTACTTC,CSGSTSGIQETQYF
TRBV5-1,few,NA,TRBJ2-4,TGCGCCAGCAGCTCCACCGGAGGGAGCGGTACCAAAAACATTCAGTACTTC,CASSSTGGSGTKNIQYF
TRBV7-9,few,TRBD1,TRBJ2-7,TGTGCCAGCAGCTTATTTCCGGGGACAGCCTACGAGCAGTACTTC,CASSLFPGTAYEQYF
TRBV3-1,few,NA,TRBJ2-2,TGTGCCAGCAGGCAAGGGGTAGCGCACGGGGAGCTGTTTTTT,CASRQGVAHGELFF
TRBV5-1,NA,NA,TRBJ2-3,TGCGCCAGCAGCTTGATGGAGAGCACAGATACGCAGTATTTT,CASSLMESTDTQYF
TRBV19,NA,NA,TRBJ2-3,TGTGCCAGTAGTATAGCTAGTGGGGTCTCCACAGATACGCAGTATTTT,CASSIASGVSTDTQYF